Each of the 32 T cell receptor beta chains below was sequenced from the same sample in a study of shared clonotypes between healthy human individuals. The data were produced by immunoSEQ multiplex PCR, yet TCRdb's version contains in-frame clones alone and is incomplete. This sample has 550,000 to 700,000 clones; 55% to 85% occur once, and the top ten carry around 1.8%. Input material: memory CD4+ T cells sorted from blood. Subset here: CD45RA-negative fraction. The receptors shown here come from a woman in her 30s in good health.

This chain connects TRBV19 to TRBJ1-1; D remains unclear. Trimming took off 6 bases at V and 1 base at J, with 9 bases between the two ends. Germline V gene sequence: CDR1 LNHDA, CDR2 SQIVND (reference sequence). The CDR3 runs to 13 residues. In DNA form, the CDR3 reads TGTGCCAGTAGCGACAATAGGAACACTGAAGCTTTCTTT. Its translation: CASSDNRNTEAFF.

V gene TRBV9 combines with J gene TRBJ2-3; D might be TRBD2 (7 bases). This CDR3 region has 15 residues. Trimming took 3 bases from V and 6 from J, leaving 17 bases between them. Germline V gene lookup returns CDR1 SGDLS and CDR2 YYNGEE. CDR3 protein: CASSEGGNQADTQYF. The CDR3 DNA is TGTGCCAGCAGCGAGGGGGGGAACCAGGCGGATACGCAGTATTTT.

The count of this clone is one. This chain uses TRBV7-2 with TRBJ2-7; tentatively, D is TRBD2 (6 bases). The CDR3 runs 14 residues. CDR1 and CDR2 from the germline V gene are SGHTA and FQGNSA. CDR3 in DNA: TGTGCTACCAGCTGGCGGGACGGCTCCTACGAGCAGTACTTC. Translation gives CATSWRDGSYEQYF.

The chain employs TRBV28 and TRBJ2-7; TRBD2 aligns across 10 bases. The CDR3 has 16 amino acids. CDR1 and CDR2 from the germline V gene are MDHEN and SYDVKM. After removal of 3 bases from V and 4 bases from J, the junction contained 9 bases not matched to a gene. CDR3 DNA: TGTGCCAGCAGTTTTCTCCCTAGCGGGGGACATTACGAGCAGTACTTC. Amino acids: CASSFLPSGGHYEQYF.

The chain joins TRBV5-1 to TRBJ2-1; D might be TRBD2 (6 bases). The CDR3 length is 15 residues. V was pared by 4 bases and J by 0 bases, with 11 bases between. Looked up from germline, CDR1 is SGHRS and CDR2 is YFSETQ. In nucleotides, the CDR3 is TGCGCCAGCAGCGTCGGGGGAAACTCCTACAATGAGCAGTTCTTC. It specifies CASSVGGNSYNEQFF. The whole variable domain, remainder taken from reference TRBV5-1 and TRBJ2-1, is KAGVTQTPRYLIKTRGQQVTLSCSPISGHRSVSWYQQTPGQGLQFLFEYFSETQRNKGNFPGRFSGRQFSNSRSEMNVSTLELGDSALYLCASSVGGNSYNEQFFGPGTRLTVL.

The DNA for the CDR3 is TGTGCCAGTAGCAAACCACGAGGGACAGGGGCCGGCTACACCTTC. Its translation: CASSKPRGTGAGYTF. This chain joins TRBV19 and TRBJ1-2; TRBD1 matches at 10 bases. Germline CDR1 reads LNHDA; CDR2 reads SQIVND (reference sequence). V lost 6 bases and J lost 8; bases outside the gene matches: 12. The CDR3 runs 15 residues. Using reference TRBV19 and TRBJ1-2 for the parts outside the CDR3, the full variable domain is DGGITQSPKYLFRKEGQNVTLSCEQNLNHDAMYWYRQDPGQGLRLIYYSQIVNDFQKGDIAEGYSVSREKKESFPLTVTSAQKNPTAFYLCASSKPRGTGAGYTFGSGTRLTVV.

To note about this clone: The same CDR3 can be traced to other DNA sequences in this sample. The DNA for the CDR3 is TGCGCCAGCAGCTTGGGTTCGTACAATGAGCAGTTCTTC. This translates into CASSLGSYNEQFF. The chain links TRBV5-1 to TRBJ2-1; D gene uncertain. Looked up from germline, CDR1 is SGHRS and CDR2 is YFSETQ. The CDR3 length is 13 residues. V was pared by 0 bases and J by 4 bases, with 5 bases between. Drawing the rest from reference TRBV5-1 and TRBJ2-1, the complete variable domain is KAGVTQTPRYLIKTRGQQVTLSCSPISGHRSVSWYQQTPGQGLQFLFEYFSETQRNKGNFPGRFSGRQFSNSRSEMNVSTLELGDSALYLCASSLGSYNEQFFGPGTRLTVL.

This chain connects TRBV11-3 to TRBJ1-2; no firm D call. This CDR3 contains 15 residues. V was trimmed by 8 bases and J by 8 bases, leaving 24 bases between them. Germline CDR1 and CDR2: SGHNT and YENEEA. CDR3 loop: CASLRSFLTGRGYTF. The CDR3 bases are TGTGCCAGCCTGAGGTCTTTCCTTACTGGCAGGGGCTACACCTTC.

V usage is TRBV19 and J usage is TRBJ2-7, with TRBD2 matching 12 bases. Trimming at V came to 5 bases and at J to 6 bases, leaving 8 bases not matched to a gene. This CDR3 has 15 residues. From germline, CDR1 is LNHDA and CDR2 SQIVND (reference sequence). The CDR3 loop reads CASSLPGLAGPEQYF. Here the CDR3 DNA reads TGTGCCAGTAGTTTACCGGGACTAGCGGGCCCCGAGCAGTACTTC.

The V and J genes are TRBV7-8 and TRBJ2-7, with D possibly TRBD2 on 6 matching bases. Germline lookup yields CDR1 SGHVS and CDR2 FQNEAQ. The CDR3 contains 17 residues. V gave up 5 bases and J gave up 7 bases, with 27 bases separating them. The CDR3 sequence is CASSLETRDLPPGEQYF. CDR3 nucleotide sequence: TGTGCCAGCAGCCTAGAAACGAGGGACTTGCCCCCAGGGGAGCAGTACTTC.

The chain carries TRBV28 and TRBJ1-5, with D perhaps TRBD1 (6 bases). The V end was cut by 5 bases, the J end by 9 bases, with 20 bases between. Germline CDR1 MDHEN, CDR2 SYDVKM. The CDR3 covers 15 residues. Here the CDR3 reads CASSTPDSRRVPQHF. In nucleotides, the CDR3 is TGTGCCAGCAGTACTCCGGACAGCAGAAGGGTGCCCCAGCATTTT.

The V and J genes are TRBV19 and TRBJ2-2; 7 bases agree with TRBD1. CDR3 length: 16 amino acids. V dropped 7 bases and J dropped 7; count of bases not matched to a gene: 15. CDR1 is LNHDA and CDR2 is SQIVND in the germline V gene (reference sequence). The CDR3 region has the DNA TGTGCCAGTATAAAGGGGGCCGACACGAGGGTCGGGGAGCTGTTTTTT. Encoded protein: CASIKGADTRVGELFF.

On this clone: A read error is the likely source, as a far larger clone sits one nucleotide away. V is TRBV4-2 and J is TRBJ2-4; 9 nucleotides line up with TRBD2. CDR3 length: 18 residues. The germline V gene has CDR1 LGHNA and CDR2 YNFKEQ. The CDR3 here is CARSEGVAGEGAKNIQYF. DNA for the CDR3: TGTGCCCGCAGCGAGGGGGTAGCGGGAGAGGGGGCCAAAAACATTCAGTACTTC.

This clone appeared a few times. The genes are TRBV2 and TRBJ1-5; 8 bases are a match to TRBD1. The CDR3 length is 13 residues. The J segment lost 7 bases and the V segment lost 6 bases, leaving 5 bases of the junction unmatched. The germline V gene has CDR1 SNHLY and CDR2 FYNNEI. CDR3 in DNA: TGTGCCAGCAGACAGGGGGAGGAACAGCCCCAGCATTTT. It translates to CASRQGEEQPQHF. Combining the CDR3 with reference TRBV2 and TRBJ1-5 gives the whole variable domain EPEVTQTPSHQVTQMGQEVILRCVPISNHLYFYWYRQILGQKVEFLVSFYNNEISEKSEIFDDQFSVERPDGSNFTLKIRSTKLEDSAMYFCASRQGEEQPQHFGDGTRLSIL.

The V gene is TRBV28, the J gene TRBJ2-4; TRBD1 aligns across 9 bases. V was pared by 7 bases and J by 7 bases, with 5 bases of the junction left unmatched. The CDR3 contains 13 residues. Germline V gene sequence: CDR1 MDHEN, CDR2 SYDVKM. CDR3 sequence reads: CASKGQGYNIQYF. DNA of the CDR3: TGTGCCAGCAAGGGACAGGGCTACAACATTCAGTACTTC. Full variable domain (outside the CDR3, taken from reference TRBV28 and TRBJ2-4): DVKVTQSSRYLVKRTGEKVFLECVQDMDHENMFWYRQDPGLGLRLIYFSYDVKMKEKGDIPEGYSVSREKKERFSLILESASTNQTSMYLCASKGQGYNIQYFGAGTRLSVL.

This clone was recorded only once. The CDR3 sequence is CASSDTGEEQYF. DNA of the CDR3: TGTGCCAGCTCCGATACAGGGGAAGAGCAGTACTTC. V is TRBV18 and J is TRBJ2-7; 7 bases are shared with TRBD1. This CDR3 region has 12 residues. Germline V gene lookup returns CDR1 KGHSH and CDR2 LQKENI. After removal of 6 bases from V and 7 bases from J, the junction contained 6 bases not matched to a gene.

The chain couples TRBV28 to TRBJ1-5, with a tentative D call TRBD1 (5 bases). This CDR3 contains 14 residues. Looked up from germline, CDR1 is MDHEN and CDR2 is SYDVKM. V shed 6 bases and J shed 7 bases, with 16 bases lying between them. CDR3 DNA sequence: TGTGCCAGCAGACCCCAGGGATTCGGGCAGCCCCAGCATTTT. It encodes CASRPQGFGQPQHF.

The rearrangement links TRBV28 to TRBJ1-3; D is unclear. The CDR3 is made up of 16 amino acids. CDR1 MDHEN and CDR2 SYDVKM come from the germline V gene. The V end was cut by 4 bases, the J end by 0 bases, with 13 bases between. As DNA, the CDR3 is TGTGCCAGCAGTTCCGCCCAGACCTTCTCTGGAAACACCATATATTTT. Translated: CASSSAQTFSGNTIYF.

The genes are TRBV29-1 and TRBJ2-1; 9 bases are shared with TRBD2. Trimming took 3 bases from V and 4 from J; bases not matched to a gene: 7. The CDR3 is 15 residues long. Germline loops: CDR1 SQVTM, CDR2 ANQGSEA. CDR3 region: CSVDGGLADYNEQFF. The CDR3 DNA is TGCAGCGTTGACGGGGGACTAGCAGATTACAATGAGCAGTTCTTC.

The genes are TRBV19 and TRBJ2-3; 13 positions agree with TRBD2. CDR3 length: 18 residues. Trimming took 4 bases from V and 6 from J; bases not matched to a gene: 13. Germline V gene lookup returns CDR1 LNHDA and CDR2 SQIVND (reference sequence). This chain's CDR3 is CASSTPSGLAGVWDTQYF. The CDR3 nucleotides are TGTGCCAGTAGTACCCCCTCCGGACTAGCGGGAGTATGGGATACGCAGTATTTT.

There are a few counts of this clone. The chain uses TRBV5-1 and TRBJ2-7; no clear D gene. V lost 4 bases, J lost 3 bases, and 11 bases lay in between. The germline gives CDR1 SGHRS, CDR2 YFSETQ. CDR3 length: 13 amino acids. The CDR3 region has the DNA TGCGCCAGCAGCCTGTTGAGTAGCTACGAGCAGTACTTC. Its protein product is CASSLLSSYEQYF.

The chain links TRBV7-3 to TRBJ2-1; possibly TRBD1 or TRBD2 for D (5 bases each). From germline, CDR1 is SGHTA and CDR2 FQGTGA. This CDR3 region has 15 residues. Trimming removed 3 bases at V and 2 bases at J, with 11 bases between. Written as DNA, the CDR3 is TGTGCCAGCAGCTTTGGAACGGGACCCTACAATGAGCAGTTCTTC. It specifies CASSFGTGPYNEQFF. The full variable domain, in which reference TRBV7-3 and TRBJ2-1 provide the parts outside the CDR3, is GAGVSQTPSNKVTEKGKYVELRCDPISGHTALYWYRQSLGQGPEFLIYFQGTGAADDSGLPNDRFFAVRPEGSVSTLKIQRTERGDSAVYLCASSFGTGPYNEQFFGPGTRLTVL.

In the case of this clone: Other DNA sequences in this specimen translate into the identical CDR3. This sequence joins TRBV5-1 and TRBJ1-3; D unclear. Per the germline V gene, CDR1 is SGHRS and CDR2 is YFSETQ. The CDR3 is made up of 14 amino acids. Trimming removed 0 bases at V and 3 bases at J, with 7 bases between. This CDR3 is CASSLDSSGNTIYF. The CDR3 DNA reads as TGCGCCAGCAGCTTGGATTCTAGTGGAAACACCATATATTTT.

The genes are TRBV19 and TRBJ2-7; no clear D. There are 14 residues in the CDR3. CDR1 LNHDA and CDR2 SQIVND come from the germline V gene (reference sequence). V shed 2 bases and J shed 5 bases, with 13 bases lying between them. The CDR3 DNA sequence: TGTGCCAGTAGTATAAGGGCACCTCCCCACGAGCAGTACTTC. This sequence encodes CASSIRAPPHEQYF.

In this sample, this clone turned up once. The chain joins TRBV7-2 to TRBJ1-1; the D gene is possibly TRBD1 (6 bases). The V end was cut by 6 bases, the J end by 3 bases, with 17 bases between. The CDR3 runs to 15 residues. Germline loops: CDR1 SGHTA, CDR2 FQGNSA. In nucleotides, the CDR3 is TGTGCCAGCAGTTCCCAGGGGAGAATGCACACTGAAGCTTTCTTT. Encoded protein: CASSSQGRMHTEAFF.

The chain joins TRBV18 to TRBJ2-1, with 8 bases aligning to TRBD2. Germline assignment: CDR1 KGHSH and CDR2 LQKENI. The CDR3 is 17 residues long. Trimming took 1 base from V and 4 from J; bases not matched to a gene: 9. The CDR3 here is CASSPQEVGGGYNEQFF. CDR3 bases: TGTGCCAGCTCACCACAAGAGGTCGGGGGGGGATACAATGAGCAGTTCTTC.

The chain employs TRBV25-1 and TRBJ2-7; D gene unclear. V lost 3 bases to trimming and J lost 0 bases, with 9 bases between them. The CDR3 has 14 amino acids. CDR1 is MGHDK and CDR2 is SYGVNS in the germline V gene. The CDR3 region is CASSEFVSSYEQYF. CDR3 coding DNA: TGTGCCAGCAGTGAGTTTGTCAGCTCCTACGAGCAGTACTTC.

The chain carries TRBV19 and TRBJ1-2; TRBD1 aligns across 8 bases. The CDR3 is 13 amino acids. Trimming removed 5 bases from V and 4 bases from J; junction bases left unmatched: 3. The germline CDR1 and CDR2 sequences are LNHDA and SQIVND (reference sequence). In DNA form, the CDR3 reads TGTGCCAGTAGTCCCGGGACAGGCTATGGCTACACCTTC. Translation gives CASSPGTGYGYTF.

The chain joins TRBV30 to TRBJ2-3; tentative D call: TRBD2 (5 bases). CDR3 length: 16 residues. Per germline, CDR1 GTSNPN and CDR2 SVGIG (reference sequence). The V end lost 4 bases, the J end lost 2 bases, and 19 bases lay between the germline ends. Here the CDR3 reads CAWNLGLAEFTDTQYF. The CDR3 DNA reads TGTGCCTGGAACTTAGGACTGGCTGAATTCACAGATACGCAGTATTTT.

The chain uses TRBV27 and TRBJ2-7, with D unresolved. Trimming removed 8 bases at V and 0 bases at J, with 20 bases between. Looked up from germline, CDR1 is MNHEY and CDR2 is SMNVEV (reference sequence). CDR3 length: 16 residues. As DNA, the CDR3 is TGTGCCAGCGGTGATGGTGCGAGTTGGCGCTCCTACGAGCAGTACTTC. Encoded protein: CASGDGASWRSYEQYF.

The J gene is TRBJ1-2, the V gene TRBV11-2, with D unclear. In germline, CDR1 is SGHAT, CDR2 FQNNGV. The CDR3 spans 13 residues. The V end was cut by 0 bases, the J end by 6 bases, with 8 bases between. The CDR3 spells CASSLDTLHGYTF. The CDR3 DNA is TGTGCCAGCAGCTTAGATACACTCCATGGCTACACCTTC.

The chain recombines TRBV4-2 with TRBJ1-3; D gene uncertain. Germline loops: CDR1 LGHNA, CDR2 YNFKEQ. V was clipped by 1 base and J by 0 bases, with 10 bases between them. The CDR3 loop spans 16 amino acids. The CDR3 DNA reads TGTGCCAGCAGCCAAGCCCAGGTTTCCTCTGGAAACACCATATATTTT. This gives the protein CASSQAQVSSGNTIYF.